This T cell receptor beta chain was profiled in a study of cytomegalovirus exposure and HLA in healthy donors (dated by TCRdb to about 2017). About the full investigation: An earlier analysis of approximately 640 of the donors reported 250 to 300 Gb of sequence data and some 100 million unique TCR beta sequences from 150 million to 200 million T cells. About 320 gigabases of sequencing data and approximately 80 million unique TCR sequences were included in an early release covering about 700 HLA-typed donors. Among the roughly 390 genotyped donors, approximately 81% belonged to the genetic ancestry cluster associated with self-reported Caucasian donors. The study aimed to test whether cataloging public T cell receptors could reveal signatures of past pathogen exposure. The study profiled the T cell repertoires of 500 to 800 subjects by immunosequencing and related them to cytomegalovirus serostatus. Along with the approximately 700-subject first cohort, a separate validation cohort of over a hundred different subjects was used. High-throughput TCR immunosequencing, statistical association of individual TCRs with disease status, and machine learning were combined to predict cytomegalovirus infection status. A later analysis re-analyzed previously published TCR beta repertoires from about 730 donors and added high-resolution HLA genotyping to study TCR occurrence patterns. Rather than using new phenotypic data, the later analysis identified candidate immune exposures from TCR beta sequences and from how often those sequences occurred across donors. An earlier analysis of some 500 of the donors applied high-throughput TCR beta sequencing to assess whether each TCR beta V gene segment acted as functional or pseudogenic. Donor age, sex, ethnicity and CMV serostatus were collected together with the repertoire data. In a later genetic analysis, genome-wide SNP genotypes for about three fifths of the roughly 670 donors were used, and that subset was treated as a discovery cohort. Every repertoire in the discovery cohort had been generated on one and the same sequencing platform. Class I and class II HLA loci were covered by the typing at four-digit resolution. Typing coverage differed by locus: A, B, C, DRB1 and DQB1 were typed in roughly 620-630 donors, DQA1 in roughly 510, DPA1 in over 600, and DPB1 in around 440. A handful of DR-DQ haplotypes were handled as single units for association and clustering because linkage in the cohort was strong. Among 300 to 450 genotyped donors of the cohort, an average of roughly 240,000 unique TCR beta nucleotide sequences were sequenced per donor, 15% to 20% of them non-productive. The full study reports these points: Only TCR beta chains were sequenced in this cohort, and the absence of alpha or paired-chain data limited detectable features. Presence/absence analyses assumed roughly uniform sequencing depth across donors, an assumption that may not hold. A later analysis reported that several top co-occurrence clusters appeared linked to parvovirus B19, influenza, CMV and Epstein-Barr virus. Linkage disequilibrium might explain the correlated functional status among segregating V segments, but an unknown experimental factor could not be excluded. Because some donors lacked HLA typing at each locus, the association tests relied only on the typed subset. In a later analysis, HLA-associated TCR beta chains showed more clonal expansion and lower generation probabilities than non-associated chains that were equally common. The 87-base-pair reads could not distinguish some IMGT-functional V segments, including TRBV6-2 and TRBV6-3, so those segments were excluded. Most TCR sequences were observed very rarely across donors, whereas some public TCRs were present in many individuals. In the study, about 150 TCR beta chains were listed as associated with cytomegalovirus. Strong co-occurrence of HLA alleles, especially DR and DQ, made assigning TCR associations to individual alleles difficult. In a later analysis, most CMV-associated TCR beta chains were found to appear HLA-restricted, with HLA associations seemingly driven largely by CMV exposure. Over 15 rarely observed V segments, including chromosome 9 orphons, were excluded from the earlier analysis of approximately 500 of the donors because counts were too low. Cytomegalovirus status was reported to be diagnosed by the classifier with high specificity and sensitivity in both the original and validation cohorts. According to a later analysis, TCR association rates differed among HLA loci, with DRB1 alleles showing the most associated TCRs and HLA-C alleles showing the fewest. For the cohort, immune exposure information was limited to CMV serostatus. A further reported finding was that TCR beta sequences accurately predicted the HLA-A and HLA-B alleles for most subjects in the first cohort. In a later genetic analysis, a missense DCLRE1C variant was associated with V-gene and J-gene trimming of TCR beta chains, and the association was replicated in an independent cohort. At a false discovery rate of 0.05, a later analysis linked 15,000 to 20,000 TCR beta sequences to specific HLA alleles. In a later genetic analysis, fewer N-insertions in productive TCRs were reported among donors in an Asian-associated ancestry cluster than the 666-donor mean. A few of the identified cytomegalovirus-associated TCR beta chains were confirmed in vitro to be specific for cytomegalovirus antigens. The authors suggested that the approach could potentially be generalized to other disease states and immunological phenotypes. A group of highly shared sequence variants was considered likely to be a technical artifact of the sequencing pipeline. In an earlier analysis of around 500 of the donors, most TCR beta V segments appeared in productive rearrangements about 87% or about 30% of the time, broadly matching IMGT annotations.

Libraries came from the immunoSEQ multiplex PCR assay. For the multiplex PCR, a mixture combining 60 forward primers for TCR Vbeta segments and 13 reverse primers for TCR Jbeta segments was used. Amplification of the CDR3 region of rearranged TCR beta genes was performed with a multiplex PCR assay on genomic DNA. On the Illumina HiSeq System, the amplified TCR beta libraries were sequenced as 87-base-pair reads. In the authors' own workflow: A later analysis tallied 70 million to 100 million unique TCR beta chains across the roughly 610 repertoires, and about 12 million of those chains were shared by two or more donors. Raw reads were error-corrected and collapsed into unique sequences by a nearest-neighbor algorithm in which closely related sequences were merged to remove PCR and sequencing errors. CDR3 sequences were aligned to IMGT reference sequences to assign V, D and J gene segments. For a sequence to be retained, at least a six-nucleotide match to both a V gene segment and a J gene segment was required. Rearrangements were called productive when the CDR3 lacked stop codons and stayed in frame with V and J; all others were non-productive. Following IMGT convention, CDR3 was defined as the stretch from the second conserved V-encoded cysteine to the conserved J-encoded phenylalanine. The earlier analysis of 500 to 600 of the donors excluded sequences that lacked an unambiguous match to a single V gene segment. An earlier analysis of roughly 590 of the donors called V segments functional above 56.7% productive rearrangements and segregating when the between-donor standard deviation exceeded 5%. To diagnose cytomegalovirus status from the catalog of TCR beta chain sequences, a statistical classification framework was built. In a later analysis, TCR nucleotide sequences were compared against IMGT/GENE-DB human TR gene sequences so that V and J genes could be assigned. The TCRdist pipeline was used in a later analysis to assign CDR3 sequences and most-parsimonious VDJ recombination scenarios. A later analysis defined each TCR beta chain by its CDR3 amino acid sequence plus V-gene family, and excluded reads lacking a unique V-gene family. To address suspected cross-contamination and a sequencing artifact, a later analysis removed around 590 highly shared, low-generation-probability nucleotide sequences. In a later analysis, a clonal expansion index was calculated for each public chain from normalized within-repertoire ranks of inferred template counts. A later analysis computed generation probabilities with a VDJ recombination model fitted to out-of-frame rearrangements, and checked the results against IGoR. In a later analysis, TCR-TCR, TCR-HLA and TCR-CMV co-occurrence was scored with hypergeometric tests, and a repertoire-size bias correction was applied to TCR pairs. To estimate false discovery rates, a later analysis permuted the HLA or CMV assignments 20 times. A later analysis grouped co-occurring TCRs with DBSCAN, adding TCRdist sequence similarity when clustering within HLA-allele-positive subsets. For co-occurrence clustering, repertoires with fewer than 30,000 or more than 120,000 public chains were excluded, along with roughly five repertoires with anomalous nucleotide sharing. What TCRdb holds here is the immuneACCESS table cut down to in-frame rearrangements. Part of the clones is not present; checked against another copy, under half of the missing clones reflect an unresolved V gene, and the others are unexplained. V and J calls and clone size are given by that table; D and trimming were obtained from the DNA. The sample table records over 75,000 clones; about 66% of these occur just once. Around 1.9% of the sample lies in the top ten.

The cohort consisted of some 730 healthy bone marrow donors. At the time of sampling, all cohort members were nominally healthy, though unrecorded immune exposures were likely present. The donor was CMV seronegative and belonged to the group of 380 or so seronegative cohort members. Each donor provided a peripheral blood sample, and peripheral blood mononuclear cells were used for TCR beta sequencing. Genomic DNA was extracted from the blood cell samples with the Qiagen DNeasy Blood Extraction Kit. Concerning this clone: Which antigen it targets is not known. No qualities accompany the bases; no much larger clone lies one base away.

Reading the germline V gene gives CDR1 LGHNT and CDR2 FRNRAP. The cysteine opens and the phenylalanine closes a CDR3 of 16 amino acids. Only CDR3 DNA remains: 48 bases, in frame from the first base. The germline ends are 17 bases apart after V is trimmed by 5 bases and J by 1 base. The sequence derives from a man aged 25-40 years in good health and CMV-seronegative. The sequenced sample was PBMCs. The rearrangement joined TRBV12-5 to TRBJ1-2, with the D gene call left open. The CDR3 protein: CASGPSGRIHNYGYTF. The nucleotide sequence is TGTGCTAGTGGTCCGTCGGGGAGGATACATAACTATGGCTACACCTTC. The full variable domain, with segments outside the CDR3 supplied by the reference TRBV12-5 and TRBJ1-2 proteins, appears as DARVTQTPRHKVTEMGQEVTMRCQPILGHNTVFWYRQTMMQGLELLAYFRNRAPLDDSGMPKDRFSAEMPDATLATLKIQPSEPRDSAVYFCASGPSGRIHNYGYTFGSGTRLTVV.